The 11 T cell receptor beta chains below all came from one sample that was sequenced in a study of shared clonotypes between healthy human individuals. The assay was immunoSEQ multiplex PCR, and TCRdb's table has in-frame clones only and misses some. The data show about 2.3 million clones, roughly 90% seen once. The sample comprised naive CD4+ T cells from PBMCs. Subset denoted: CD45RA+ positively selected. Receptors were obtained from a man between 18 and 35 years old in good health. Some clones in this sample may be carry-over from other donors' samples.

The chain joins TRBV29-1 to TRBJ1-2; D is uncertain. In germline, CDR1 is SQVTM, CDR2 ANQGSEA. This CDR3 region has 14 residues. The V and J ends lost 5 bases and 5 bases respectively, with 18 bases between them. CDR3 region: CSVSPVLALYGYTF. CDR3 bases: TGCAGCGTTTCCCCCGTCCTTGCCCTTTATGGCTACACCTTC. Variable domain in full (rest from reference TRBV29-1 and TRBJ1-2): SAVISQKPSRDICQRGTSLTIQCQVDSQVTMMFWYRQQPGQSLTLIATANQGSEATYESGFVIDKFPISRPNLTFSTLTVSNMSPEDSSIYLCSVSPVLALYGYTFGSGTRLTVV.

This chain joins TRBV6-6 and TRBJ2-2, with a weak D call TRBD1 (6 bases). In germline, CDR1 is MNHNY, CDR2 SVGAGI (reference sequence). The CDR3 is made up of 14 amino acids. The V and J ends lost 4 bases and 3 bases respectively, with 9 bases between them. CDR3 protein: CASSLDSYTGELFF. The CDR3 bases are TGTGCCAGCAGTTTGGACAGTTACACCGGGGAGCTGTTTTTT.

As regards this clone: This specimen includes other DNA sequences encoding the same CDR3. The genes are TRBV7-3 and TRBJ2-7, with 7 bases lining up with TRBD2. CDR3 length: 13 amino acids. V was pared by 1 base and J by 3 bases, with 0 bases of the junction left unmatched. Germline CDR1 is SGHTA and CDR2 is FQGTGA. The CDR3 DNA is TGTGCCAGCAGCTTAAGGGGGGGCTACGAGCAGTACTTC. Amino acids: CASSLRGGYEQYF. The full variable domain, with the rest looked up from reference TRBV7-3 and TRBJ2-7, is GAGVSQTPSNKVTEKGKYVELRCDPISGHTALYWYRQSLGQGPEFLIYFQGTGAADDSGLPNDRFFAVRPEGSVSTLKIQRTERGDSAVYLCASSLRGGYEQYFGPGTRLTVT.

The chain recombines TRBV15 with TRBJ2-7; tentatively, D is TRBD1 (6 bases). This CDR3 has 20 residues. The germline gives CDR1 LNHNV, CDR2 YYDKDF (reference sequence). V was trimmed by 3 bases and J by 9 bases, leaving 36 bases between them. Here the CDR3 DNA reads TGTGCCACCAGCAGGGCAGTCCGCGGACCGTCGGGACACCTTTCACGATGGCAGTACTTC. Its protein product is CATSRAVRGPSGHLSRWQYF. Full variable domain (rest looked up from reference TRBV15 and TRBJ2-7): DAMVIQNPRYQVTQFGKPVTLSCSQTLNHNVMYWYQQKSSQAPKLLFHYYDKDFNNEADTPDNFQSRRPNTSFCFLDIRSPGLGDTAMYLCATSRAVRGPSGHLSRWQYFGPGTRLTVT.

This chain connects TRBV11-1 to TRBJ2-2; D unclear. Trimming pared 2 bases from V and 4 bases from J, leaving 8 bases between. The CDR3 totals 14 residues. Germline CDR1 and CDR2: SGHAT and FQDESV (reference sequence). CDR3 DNA: TGTGCCAGCAGCTTAAGACGGACCACCGGGGAGCTGTTTTTT. Translation gives CASSLRRTTGELFF.

This chain uses TRBV5-4 with TRBJ2-3; no firm D call. Germline CDR1 SGHNT, CDR2 YYREEE (reference sequence). With 0 bases removed from V and 0 bases from J, the gap between germline ends came to 8 bases. The CDR3 loop spans 15 amino acids. In DNA form, the CDR3 reads TGTGCCAGCAGCTTGGGGGTTAGTAGCACAGATACGCAGTATTTT. It is translated as CASSLGVSSTDTQYF.

The V and J genes are TRBV9 and TRBJ2-1; D is unclear. The CDR3 length is 16 residues. Germline CDR1 reads SGDLS; CDR2 reads YYNGEE. Trimming cost V 4 bases and J 0 bases, with 14 bases left between them. Written as DNA, the CDR3 is TGTGCCAGCAGCCTCCGGTCGGGTTTCTCCTACAATGAGCAGTTCTTC. This gives the protein CASSLRSGFSYNEQFF.

The J gene is TRBJ1-4, the V gene TRBV4-3, with 10 bases that match TRBD1. J lost 7 bases, V lost 1 base, and 3 bases had no gene match. Germline CDR1 LGHNA, CDR2 YSLEER. The CDR3 sequence is 15 residues long. The CDR3 reads CASSQVGTGVEKLFF. DNA of the CDR3: TGCGCCAGCAGCCAAGTCGGGACAGGGGTTGAAAAACTGTTTTTT.

The chain combines TRBV19 with TRBJ1-1; possibly TRBD1 for D (5 bases). CDR1 is LNHDA, CDR2 SQIVND, per germline (reference sequence). The CDR3 has 14 amino acids. The V end was cut by 2 bases, the J end by 3 bases, with 10 bases between. The CDR3 region is CASSIPRDDTEAFF. The CDR3, as DNA: TGTGCCAGTAGTATACCCCGGGACGACACTGAAGCTTTCTTT.

The chain links TRBV4-2 to TRBJ1-2; 9 bases are a match to TRBD1. Germline-derived CDR1 and CDR2 are LGHNA and YNFKEQ. V dropped 4 bases and J dropped 3; count of bases not matched to a gene: 12. This CDR3 contains 17 residues. The DNA for the CDR3 is TGTGCCAGCAGCCTTCAATTACCCGGGGACAGGGACTATGGCTACACCTTC. Translating it yields CASSLQLPGDRDYGYTF.

V usage is TRBV15 and J usage is TRBJ1-4; D perhaps matches TRBD1 (6 bases). This CDR3 region has 15 residues. Germline V gene sequence: CDR1 LNHNV, CDR2 YYDKDF (reference sequence). V was pared by 1 base and J by 6 bases, with 12 bases between. The CDR3 coding sequence is TGTGCCACCAGCAGAGGGGGGGCGGATGATGAAAAACTGTTTTTT. Amino acids: CATSRGGADDEKLFF. Drawing the rest from reference TRBV15 and TRBJ1-4, the complete variable domain is DAMVIQNPRYQVTQFGKPVTLSCSQTLNHNVMYWYQQKSSQAPKLLFHYYDKDFNNEADTPDNFQSRRPNTSFCFLDIRSPGLGDTAMYLCATSRGGADDEKLFFGSGTQLSVL.